This T cell receptor beta chain was obtained from a study of cytomegalovirus exposure and HLA in healthy donors. Notes on the study in general: Earlier analysis found most TCR beta V segments productive about 87% or about 30% of the time.

PCR was performed using 60 Vbeta and 13 Jbeta primers. Profiled with immunoSEQ multiplex PCR; TCRdb holds only in-frame clones, not every one. Here the sample spans some 140,000 clones, 70% to 80% being singletons. A word on this clone: What it binds is not known. The junction and the germline gene differ at one end; a read error may be behind it.

The germline CDR1 and CDR2 sequences are SEHNR and FQNEAQ (reference sequence). CDR3 length: 12 amino acids. The chain combines TRBV7-9 with TRBJ2-7; possible D gene TRBD1, 5 bases. Sample: PBMCs. The TCR originated in a man aged 25-45 years in good health and CMV-seropositive. In nucleotides, the CDR3 is TGTTCCAGCAGCGCCGACAGCTACGAGCAGTACTTC. Encoded protein: CSSSADSYEQYF.